This T cell receptor beta chain was sequenced for a study of blood T cell repertoires in COVID-19. Study context: Collection of acute and convalescent COVID-19 samples took place in the United States, Italy and Spain. T cells, B-cell-depleted T cells, or PBMCs supplied cDNA or gDNA.

V shed 6 bases and J shed 2 bases, with 15 bases lying between them. Germline V CDR1 and CDR2: SGHNT, YYREEE (reference sequence). The CDR3 loop spans 14 amino acids. Patients in Seattle were enrolled during active infection, then followed longitudinally. In the authors' methods: Cell counts per sample came from amplifying reference gene primers. Assay used: immunoSEQ multiplex PCR; TCRdb lists only in-frame clones, some missing. The DNA gave D and trimming, while V, J and clone size come from that table. Among 200,000 to 250,000 clones, about 88% were seen once, and the ten largest hold 15% to 20%. The TCR originated in a man in his fifties or sixties with COVID-19, enrolled during active disease. The source material was peripheral blood. The chain employs TRBV5-4 and TRBJ2-7; maybe TRBD2 (5 bases). This CDR3 reads CASKSREVPYEQYF. The DNA for the CDR3 is TGTGCCAGCAAAAGTCGGGAAGTCCCCTACGAGCAGTACTTC.